The rows below give T cell receptor beta chains drawn from one sample of a study. Using its own MiXCR run on the RT-PCR reads, TCRdb lists one record per CDR3 protein. Of about 700,000 distinct CDR3 sequences in the sample, 12% to 15% are singletons; the top ten hold 3% to 4.5%. What was sequenced was memory CD4+ T cells from blood. Every receptor here comes from a female donor in good health, serving as a healthy control. The CDR3 runs from the conserved cysteine through the conserved F or W. Each record gives: clone size, D gene, V gene, J gene, CDR3 DNA, CDR3 protein. A D gene is named only where the DNA matches it firmly. Expanded clones get a size class; other rows say once, few or many, or leave the size out.

few	TRBD1	TRBV6-4	TRBJ2-1	TGTGCCAGCAGCTGGGGACAGGGGCAGTACAATGAGCAGTTCTTC	CASSWGQGQYNEQFF
few	TRBD1	TRBV25-1	TRBJ2-1	TGTGCCAGCAGTGAATTTGGGACAGGGGAATCTGAGCAGTTCTTC	CASSEFGTGESEQFF
few	TRBD2	TRBV12-3/TRBV12-4	TRBJ2-1	TGTGCCAGCAGTCGTGGACTAGCGGGGTTTGAGCAGTTCTTC	CASSRGLAGFEQFF
many	TRBD1	TRBV7-2	TRBJ2-5	TGTGCCAGCAGCTTAGCAGTGGGCAGGGGGCAAGAGACCCAGTACTTC	CASSLAVGRGQETQYF
few	NA	TRBV7-8	TRBJ2-6	TGTGCCAGCAGCTTAGAAGGAGTCGGTGTAATCGGGGCCAACGTCCTGACTTTC	CASSLEGVGVIGANVLTF
NA	TRBD2	TRBV7-2	TRBJ2-1	TGTGCCAGCACCCGAGCGGGAGGGCCGAATGAGCAGTTCTTC	CASTRAGGPNEQFF
few	NA	TRBV30	TRBJ1-3	TGTGCCTGGAGTGCCGGCTTCTCTGGAAACACCATATATTTT	CAWSAGFSGNTIYF
many	NA	TRBV5-5	TRBJ2-3	TGTGCCAGCAGCTTGATGGTTCGGGGATTAGATACGCAGTATTTT	CASSLMVRGLDTQYF
many	NA	TRBV30	TRBJ2-5	TGTGCCTGGAGTTCTTTAGGCGGGCAAAAGACCCAGTACTTC	CAWSSLGGQKTQYF
NA	TRBD1	TRBV6-2/TRBV6-3	TRBJ1-1	TGTGCCAGCATTCCCGGGACAGTGAACACTGAAGCTTCCTTT	CASIPGTVNTEASF
NA	TRBD2	TRBV20-1	TRBJ2-7	TGCAGTGCTAGTTCCCTAGCGGTCTACGAGCAGTACTTC	CSASSLAVYEQYF
NA	NA	TRBV3-1	TRBJ2-7	TGTGCCAGCAGCTCCCGGGAGGGGGCCAGCTACGAGCAGTACTTC	CASSSREGASYEQYF
few	NA	TRBV7-2	TRBJ2-3	TGTGCCAGCAGCTCCGACCGATACACAGATACGCAGTATTTT	CASSSDRYTDTQYF
many	NA	TRBV12-3/TRBV12-4	TRBJ1-2	TGTGCCAGCAGTTTACGGGGCCCCTATGGCTACACCTTC	CASSLRGPYGYTF
few	NA	TRBV24-1	TRBJ2-2	TGTGCCACCAGTGATTTTACGGGAAACGGGGAGCTGTTTTTT	CATSDFTGNGELFF
NA	TRBD2	TRBV6-2/TRBV6-3	TRBJ2-5	TGTGCCAGCAGTCAAGCGGGGGGACATGAGACCCAGTACTTC	CASSQAGGHETQYF
NA	NA	TRBV7-6	TRBJ2-2	TGTGCCAGCAGCCCATCACAGGGATCCTTCGGGGAGCTGTTTTTT	CASSPSQGSFGELFF
NA	NA	TRBV5-1	TRBJ2-3	TGCGCCAGCAGCTTGGGTAGAAAGAACACAGATACGCAGTATTTT	CASSLGRKNTDTQYF
NA	NA	TRBV5-1	TRBJ2-1	TGCGCCAGCAGCCTAGAGCCCTACAATGAGCAGTTCTTC	CASSLEPYNEQFF
few	TRBD2	TRBV24-1	TRBJ2-1	TGTGCCACCAGCGATGGGACTAGCGGGAGGAATGAGCAGTTCTTC	CATSDGTSGRNEQFF
few	TRBD1	TRBV6-2/TRBV6-3	TRBJ2-2	TGTGCCAGCAGTCGGACAGGGGCGGGGGAGCTGTTTTTT	CASSRTGAGELFF
many	NA	TRBV10-3	TRBJ1-5	TGTGCCATCAGTGAATCCTATAGCAATCAGCCCCAGCATTTT	CAISESYSNQPQHF